This T cell receptor beta chain originates from a study of blood T cell repertoires in COVID-19. As for the study in general: In each case, the material was cDNA or gDNA derived from T cells, B-cell-depleted T cells, or PBMCs.

In the original workflow: Cell counts per sample came from amplifying reference gene primers. Measured with immunoSEQ multiplex PCR; TCRdb has only the in-frame clones, and not every one. V, J and clone size were drawn from that table, and D and trimming were deduced from the DNA. Here the sample spans some 150,000 clones, roughly 90% being singletons. The CDR3 contains 16 residues. Germline CDR1 SGHTA, CDR2 FQGTGA. V lost 1 base and J lost 0, with 11 bases in between. The gene calls are TRBV7-3 and TRBJ2-3; a weak D match, TRBD2 (6 bases). Sequenced sample: peripheral blood. The sequence derives from a man between 45 and 60 years old with active or convalescent COVID-19. CDR3 sequence (DNA): TGTGCCAGCAGCTTAAATCCCGGGAGAAGCACAGATACGCAGTATTTT. Protein: CASSLNPGRSTDTQYF.